The 30 T cell receptor beta chains below all came from one sample that was sequenced in a study of blood T cell repertoires in COVID-19. Clones were read by immunoSEQ multiplex PCR, and TCRdb kept only the in-frame ones, dropping some. Found here are about 280,000 clones, about 90% of them singletons; the top ten hold around 11%. The sequenced sample consisted of peripheral blood. The receptors derive from a woman aged 30 to 39 with COVID-19, enrolled during active disease.

This clone was observed a few times. The J gene is TRBJ2-7, the V gene TRBV5-1, with TRBD1 identical over 8 bases. The J segment lost 4 bases and the V segment lost 3 bases, leaving 12 bases of the junction unmatched. This CDR3 is 16 amino acids long. Germline CDR1 SGHRS, CDR2 YFSETQ. The chain's CDR3 is CASSWKTGGNGYEQYF. CDR3 coding DNA: TGCGCCAGCAGCTGGAAAACAGGGGGTAATGGTTACGAGCAGTACTTC.

The chain couples TRBV18 to TRBJ2-7; 11 bases are a match to TRBD2. CDR3 size: 15 residues. Trimming cost V 2 bases and J 4 bases; bases outside gene matches: 4. CDR1 KGHSH and CDR2 LQKENI come from the germline V gene. The CDR3: CASSPTGTSGYEQYF. In DNA form, the CDR3 reads TGTGCCAGCTCACCAACCGGGACTAGCGGTTACGAGCAGTACTTC. Looking up the rest from reference TRBV18 and TRBJ2-7 gives the full variable domain: NAGVMQNPRHLVRRRGQEARLRCSPMKGHSHVYWYRQLPEEGLKFMVYLQKENIIDESGMPKERFSAEFPKEGPSILRIQQVVRGDSAAYFCASSPTGTSGYEQYFGPGTRLTVT.

This clone was seen just once. The V call is TRBV7-9, the J call TRBJ1-5; the D gene is possibly TRBD1 (6 bases). V gave up 6 bases and J gave up 0 bases, with 12 bases separating them. Germline V CDR1 and CDR2: SEHNR, FQNEAQ (reference sequence). This CDR3 has 15 residues. CDR3 bases: TGTGCCAGCAGTCCCGGGACAAATAGCAATCAGCCCCAGCATTTT. Translating it yields CASSPGTNSNQPQHF. Based on the CDR3 plus reference TRBV7-9 and TRBJ1-5, the full variable domain is DTGVSQNPRHKITKRGQNVTFRCDPISEHNRLYWYRQTLGQGPEFLTYFQNEAQLEKSRLLSDRFSAERPKGSFSTLEIQRTEQGDSAMYLCASSPGTNSNQPQHFGDGTRLSIL.

The V call is TRBV5-4, the J call TRBJ2-4; TRBD1 might be the D (6 bases). Germline CDR1 SGHNT, CDR2 YYREEE (reference sequence). The CDR3 covers 15 residues. The V end lost 0 bases, the J end lost 4 bases, and 11 bases lay between the germline ends. The CDR3 region has the DNA TGTGCCAGCAGCTTGGGGGACATAGCGAAAAACATTCAGTACTTC. The encoded protein is CASSLGDIAKNIQYF.

The rearrangement joins TRBV19 to TRBJ2-3; no clear D gene. The CDR3 extends over 14 amino acids. Trimming took off 3 bases at V and 6 bases at J, with 13 bases between the two ends. Germline CDR1 LNHDA, CDR2 SQIVND (reference sequence). The DNA for the CDR3 is TGTGCCAGTAGTATGGGCAGGCATGGGGATACGCAGTATTTT. Its protein product is CASSMGRHGDTQYF.

The chain uses TRBV4-1 and TRBJ1-6; possible D gene TRBD1, 5 bases. Deletions cut 4 bases from V and 8 bases from J, with 9 bases between. Germline assignment: CDR1 MGHRA and CDR2 YSYEKL. This CDR3 comprises 13 residues. The CDR3 DNA is TGCGCCAGCAGCCTAGGGGCAGATTCACCCCTCCACTTT. Amino acids: CASSLGADSPLHF.

This chain joins TRBV5-4 and TRBJ2-5; 10 nucleotides match TRBD2. The CDR3 has 16 residues. The V gene's germline CDR1 is SGHNT and CDR2 YYREEE (reference sequence). Trimming removed 5 bases from V and 2 bases from J; junction bases left unmatched: 9. The CDR3 region is CASSPRASGSQETQYF. DNA of the CDR3: TGTGCCAGCAGTCCCCGGGCTAGCGGGAGTCAAGAGACCCAGTACTTC. Variable domain in full (rest from reference TRBV5-4 and TRBJ2-5): ETGVTQSPTHLIKTRGQQVTLRCSSQSGHNTVSWYQQALGQGPQFIFQYYREEENGRGNFPPRFSGLQFPNYSSELNVNALELDDSALYLCASSPRASGSQETQYFGPGTRLLVL.

This clone was seen only once. The rearrangement uses TRBV9 and TRBJ2-1; TRBD2 aligns across 7 bases. V was clipped by 0 bases and J by 3 bases; unmatched bases: 24. The CDR3 loop spans 22 amino acids. Per the germline V gene, CDR1 is SGDLS and CDR2 is YYNGEE. The CDR3 bases are TGTGCCAGCAGCGTAGTAGCCCGGACTAGTTTAAGGGCGGTACCCGGCTACAATGAGCAGTTCTTC. Translating it yields CASSVVARTSLRAVPGYNEQFF.

This rearrangement joins TRBV7-3 to TRBJ1-6; D gene uncertain. Trimming cost V 11 bases and J 0 bases, with 14 bases left between them. The germline gives CDR1 SGHTA, CDR2 FQGTGA. The CDR3 is made up of 15 amino acids. The CDR3 protein is CAAVSRSSYNSPLHF. The CDR3 bases are TGTGCCGCCGTTTCCCGGAGCTCCTATAATTCACCCCTCCACTTT.

The rearrangement links TRBV6-1 to TRBJ1-5; D may be TRBD1 (6 bases). CDR3 length: 14 amino acids. The ends were cut back, 2 bases at V and 7 bases at J, with 12 bases in the middle. In germline, CDR1 is MNHNS, CDR2 SASEGT. The CDR3 sequence is CASSETGSFQPQHF. CDR3 DNA: TGTGCCAGCAGTGAAACAGGGTCATTCCAGCCCCAGCATTTT.

V gene TRBV5-1 combines with J gene TRBJ2-3, with unresolved D. The V gene lost 2 bases and the J gene lost 0 bases, with 13 bases spanning the gap. The CDR3 spans 16 residues. CDR1 is SGHRS and CDR2 is YFSETQ in the germline V gene. In nucleotides, the CDR3 is TGCGCCAGCAGCTTTCCAGGCGACCCTAGCACAGATACGCAGTATTTT. Encoded protein: CASSFPGDPSTDTQYF.

The chain carries TRBV28 and TRBJ2-2; 7 positions agree with TRBD2. With V trimmed by 3 bases and J by 0 bases, 4 bases remained unmatched. The CDR3 has 16 residues. CDR1 is MDHEN and CDR2 is SYDVKM in the germline V gene. The CDR3 spells CASSFPGLTNTGELFF. The CDR3 DNA reads as TGTGCCAGCAGTTTTCCGGGACTAACGAACACCGGGGAGCTGTTTTTT. The full variable domain, its missing parts supplied by reference TRBV28 and TRBJ2-2, is DVKVTQSSRYLVKRTGEKVFLECVQDMDHENMFWYRQDPGLGLRLIYFSYDVKMKEKGDIPEGYSVSREKKERFSLILESASTNQTSMYLCASSFPGLTNTGELFFGEGSRLTVL.

The chain has TRBV2 and TRBJ1-4, with a possible D match to TRBD1 (5 bases). Trimming shortened V by 7 bases and J by 5 bases, and 14 bases separated the two germline ends. There are 14 residues in the CDR3. The V gene's germline CDR1 is SNHLY and CDR2 FYNNEI. The CDR3 sequence: CASIVGTPNEKLFF. The CDR3 DNA reads TGTGCCAGCATTGTTGGGACTCCCAATGAAAAACTGTTTTTT.

The chain combines TRBV28 with TRBJ2-7; 8 nucleotides line up with TRBD1. The CDR3 sequence is 13 residues long. From germline, CDR1 is MDHEN and CDR2 SYDVKM. Losses at the gene ends were 5 bases for V and 2 bases for J; bases not matched to a gene: 2. CDR3 in DNA: TGTGCCAGCAGTCCAGGGGGCCCCTACGAGCAGTACTTC. It encodes CASSPGGPYEQYF.

V is TRBV7-3 and J is TRBJ1-6, with D uncertain. CDR1 and CDR2 from the germline V gene are SGHTA and FQGTGA. V was clipped by 5 bases and J by 7 bases, with 15 bases between them. The CDR3 is 15 amino acids. CDR3 bases: TGTGCCAGCAGCCTACTCGGTCCCCGGAATTCACCCCTCCACTTT. Its translation is CASSLLGPRNSPLHF.

This clone came up once. The chain employs TRBV30 and TRBJ2-7; 10 bases align to TRBD1. In germline, CDR1 is GTSNPN, CDR2 SVGIG (reference sequence). The CDR3 is 13 amino acids. With 7 bases clipped from V and 2 bases from J, the junction kept 5 bases outside the gene matches. As DNA, the CDR3 is TGTGCCTTCACGACAGGGGGCCCCTACGAGCAGTACTTC. This gives the protein CAFTTGGPYEQYF.

V is TRBV5-1 and J is TRBJ2-5, with TRBD1 identical over 10 bases. The CDR3 length is 15 residues. V was pared by 3 bases and J by 5 bases, with 7 bases of the junction left unmatched. Looked up from germline, CDR1 is SGHRS and CDR2 is YFSETQ. For the CDR3, the DNA is TGCGCCAGCAGCTCCGCCCGGACAGGGGGGGAGACCCAGTACTTC. It is translated as CASSSARTGGETQYF.

Of note for this clone: One junction end disagrees with the germline gene, perhaps due to a read error. The chain combines TRBV27 with TRBJ2-5, with a possible D match to TRBD2 (5 bases). The germline gives CDR1 MNHEY, CDR2 SMNVEV (reference sequence). The CDR3 loop spans 13 amino acids. DNA of the CDR3: TGTGCCAGTCGGATGGCGGGCCAAGGGACCCAGTACTTC. Protein sequence: CASRMAGQGTQYF.

This clone occurred a few times. The chain couples TRBV19 to TRBJ2-7, with D perhaps TRBD2 (5 bases). This CDR3 spans 12 amino acids. CDR1 and CDR2 from the germline V gene are LNHDA and SQIVND (reference sequence). Trimming removed 1 base at V and 6 bases at J, with 7 bases between. The CDR3 spells CASSIVGSEQYF. The DNA for the CDR3 is TGTGCCAGTAGTATAGTGGGGAGCGAGCAGTACTTC.

This chain joins TRBV7-2 and TRBJ2-2; perhaps TRBD1 as D (6 bases). Per the germline V gene, CDR1 is SGHTA and CDR2 is FQGNSA. The CDR3 consists of 14 residues. Trimming removed 5 bases from V and 4 bases from J, with 11 bases in between. CDR3 protein: CASSRTDSTGELFF. The CDR3 nucleotides are TGTGCCAGCAGCCGGACAGATTCCACCGGGGAGCTGTTTTTT.

This sequence joins TRBV5-1 and TRBJ2-7; 7 bases line up with TRBD1. The CDR3 is made up of 14 amino acids. Germline V gives CDR1 SGHRS, CDR2 YFSETQ. V lost 0 bases, J lost 3 bases, and 3 bases stayed unmatched. DNA of the CDR3: TGCGCCAGCAGCTTGGAGGGACAGTACTACGAGCAGTACTTC. Amino acids: CASSLEGQYYEQYF.

This clone was counted a single time. This rearrangement joins TRBV6-5 to TRBJ1-5; D call uncertain. The CDR3 consists of 13 residues. Trimming took off 5 bases at V and 4 bases at J, with 9 bases between the two ends. The V gene's germline CDR1 is MNHEY and CDR2 SVGAGI. The CDR3 protein is CASSRGENQPQHF. CDR3 in DNA: TGTGCCAGCAGTCGCGGGGAGAATCAGCCCCAGCATTTT.

This clone showed up just a few times. The V gene is TRBV28, the J gene TRBJ1-2; the D is unclear. The CDR3 is 14 residues long. Between the trimmed V and J ends, which lost 3 bases and 1 base, there was a span of 9 bases. Germline CDR1 reads MDHEN; CDR2 reads SYDVKM. The CDR3 reads CASSFVRHNYGYTF. DNA for the CDR3: TGTGCCAGCAGTTTCGTTAGACATAACTATGGCTACACCTTC.

The gene calls are TRBV6-1 and TRBJ2-3; 9 nucleotides align to TRBD1. V gave up 4 bases and J gave up 0 bases; unmatched junction bases: 8. Germline assignment: CDR1 MNHNS and CDR2 SASEGT. The CDR3 spans 17 residues. CDR3: CASSALTGTGSTDTQYF. CDR3 nucleotides: TGTGCCAGCAGTGCCTTAACCGGGACAGGGAGCACAGATACGCAGTATTTT.

This chain uses TRBV6-5 with TRBJ2-3; D perhaps matches TRBD2 (6 bases). CDR3 length: 15 residues. The germline CDR1 and CDR2 sequences are MNHEY and SVGAGI. Trimming removed 6 bases at V and 2 bases at J, with 15 bases between. The CDR3: CASRVEGGPTDTQYF. As DNA, the CDR3 is TGTGCCAGCAGGGTAGAGGGAGGACCCACAGATACGCAGTATTTT.

J is TRBJ2-6 and V is TRBV6-5; D unresolved. The V and J ends lost 7 bases and 0 bases respectively, with 7 bases between them. CDR1 and CDR2 from the germline V gene are MNHEY and SVGAGI. This CDR3 contains 14 residues. In DNA, the CDR3 is TGTGCCAGCACGTTTTACTCTGGGGCCAACGTCCTGACTTTC. Protein sequence: CASTFYSGANVLTF.

The chain joins TRBV4-1 to TRBJ1-1; possible D gene TRBD1, 5 bases. Per germline, CDR1 MGHRA and CDR2 YSYEKL. V was clipped by 1 base and J by 2 bases, with 17 bases between them. This CDR3 contains 17 residues. The CDR3 nucleotides read TGCGCCAGCAGCCAAGTCGGTAGGGGCAGCTTTAACACTGAAGCTTTCTTT. Encoded protein: CASSQVGRGSFNTEAFF.

The chain is built from TRBV7-9 and TRBJ2-1, with D uncertain. Trimming pared 3 bases from V and 9 bases from J, leaving 9 bases between. The germline V gene has CDR1 SEHNR and CDR2 FQNEAQ (reference sequence). The CDR3 extends over 12 amino acids. CDR3 nucleotides: TGTGCCAGCAGCTTCTTCTCGGGTGAGCAGTTCTTC. The encoded protein is CASSFFSGEQFF.

This clone was detected once. The V and J genes are TRBV2 and TRBJ2-1, with TRBD2 matching 7 bases. This CDR3 spans 15 amino acids. Germline assignment: CDR1 SNHLY and CDR2 FYNNEI. V shed 6 bases, J shed 1 base, and the junction held 6 bases outside the gene matches. The chain's CDR3 is CASRDNGRSYNEQFF. CDR3 DNA sequence: TGTGCCAGCAGAGACAACGGGAGGTCCTACAATGAGCAGTTCTTC.

The chain combines TRBV19 with TRBJ2-6, with D perhaps matching TRBD1 (5 bases). Trimming cost V 0 bases and J 4 bases, with 10 bases left between them. Germline V gene lookup returns CDR1 LNHDA and CDR2 SQIVND (reference sequence). CDR3 size: 16 residues. In nucleotides, the CDR3 is TGTGCCAGTAGTATAGAGGGGCATTCGGGGGCCAACGTCCTGACTTTC. Protein sequence: CASSIEGHSGANVLTF.